Each of the 10 T cell receptor beta chains below was sequenced from the same sample in a study of shared clonotypes between healthy human individuals (dated by TCRdb to about 2020). The library was obtained by the immunoSEQ multiplex PCR assay. The clones in this table, taken by TCRdb from immuneACCESS, are in-frame only. Not every clone is retained; where verified, under half of the shortfall comes from an unresolved V gene, and the cause of the rest is unknown. A total of some 2,000,000 clones appear in this sample, 95% of them only once. The ten largest account for roughly 0.13% of the sample. Sequencing was performed on naive CD4+ T cells sorted from blood. Explained via the paper, the cell subset or site label denotes: CD45RA+ positively selected. The receptors were sampled from a man aged 18 to 29 in good health.

The rearrangement links TRBV6-5 to TRBJ1-1; D not certain. Trimming pared 2 bases from V and 3 bases from J, leaving 10 bases between. The CDR3 runs 14 residues. Germline values: CDR1 MNHEY, CDR2 SVGAGI. The CDR3 coding sequence is TGTGCCAGCAGTTACGATCGATGGGACACTGAAGCTTTCTTT. Its protein is CASSYDRWDTEAFF.

The V call is TRBV28, the J call TRBJ2-1; 11 nucleotides agree with TRBD2. The germline V gene encodes CDR1 MDHEN and CDR2 SYDVKM. Losses at the gene ends were 6 bases for V and 8 bases for J; bases not matched to a gene: 9. This CDR3 comprises 15 residues. DNA for the CDR3: TGTGCCAGCAGCAAACTAGCGGGGGACGGTTATGAGCAGTTCTTC. Translated, it gives CASSKLAGDGYEQFF. Variable domain in full (rest from reference TRBV28 and TRBJ2-1): DVKVTQSSRYLVKRTGEKVFLECVQDMDHENMFWYRQDPGLGLRLIYFSYDVKMKEKGDIPEGYSVSREKKERFSLILESASTNQTSMYLCASSKLAGDGYEQFFGPGTRLTVL.

The count of this clone is one. This CDR3 is also generated by other DNA sequences in the sample. The chain carries TRBV30 and TRBJ2-3, with D possibly being TRBD1 (5 bases). This CDR3 is built from 13 residues. Trimming shortened V by 0 bases and J by 3 bases, and 7 bases separated the two germline ends. CDR1 is GTSNPN, CDR2 SVGIG, per germline (reference sequence). The CDR3 region has the DNA TGTGCCTGGAGTGTAAAGGGGACAGATACGCAGTATTTT. It encodes CAWSVKGTDTQYF.

V and J are TRBV25-1 and TRBJ1-5; 7 bases are a match to TRBD1. With 8 bases clipped from V and 4 bases from J, the junction kept 11 bases outside the gene matches. CDR1 and CDR2 (germline): MGHDK, SYGVNS. The length of the CDR3 is 15 residues. In DNA, the CDR3 is TGTGCCAGCCGAGGATCCGGGACAGCAAATCAGCCCCAGCATTTT. The encoded protein is CASRGSGTANQPQHF.

The gene calls are TRBV28 and TRBJ1-6, with a tentative D call TRBD1 (6 bases). Trimming left V 6 bases short and J 9 bases short, with 18 bases between. Germline values: CDR1 MDHEN, CDR2 SYDVKM. This CDR3 spans 15 amino acids. The CDR3 DNA follows: TGTGCCAGCAGCCCCTACGGGGGGGCTGTTTCACCCCTCCACTTT. Its protein product is CASSPYGGAVSPLHF.

The chain's CDR3 is CSAHAHTEAFF. As DNA, the CDR3 is TGCAGTGCCCATGCGCACACTGAAGCTTTCTTT. This chain joins TRBV20-1 and TRBJ1-1; no firm D call. CDR3 size: 11 residues. Germline-derived CDR1 and CDR2 are DFQATT and SNEGSKA (reference sequence). The V end lost 6 bases, the J end lost 3 bases, and 8 bases lay between the germline ends.

The chain is built from TRBV5-4 and TRBJ1-4, with a tentative D call TRBD1 (5 bases). Trimming took 4 bases from V and 0 from J, leaving 10 bases between them. The CDR3 is made up of 15 amino acids. The germline gives CDR1 SGHNT, CDR2 YYREEE (reference sequence). The CDR3, as DNA: TGTGCCAGCAGCCTTGACAGAGCAACTAATGAAAAACTGTTTTTT. Its translation is CASSLDRATNEKLFF.

The CDR3 sequence is CASSFLQGVPEKLFF. The DNA for the CDR3 is TGCGCCAGCAGCTTCTTACAGGGTGTACCTGAAAAACTGTTTTTT. This sequence joins TRBV5-1 and TRBJ1-4, with D possibly being TRBD1 (6 bases). V shed 2 bases and J shed 7 bases, with 15 bases lying between them. There are 15 residues in the CDR3. CDR1 is SGHRS, CDR2 YFSETQ, per germline.

This chain joins TRBV10-3 and TRBJ2-7; a weak D match, TRBD1 (6 bases). Germline V gene sequence: CDR1 ENHRY, CDR2 SYGVKD. Trimming pared 0 bases from V and 5 bases from J, leaving 11 bases between. The CDR3 sequence is 14 residues long. CDR3 in amino acids: CAISESNRDHEQYF. CDR3 DNA sequence: TGTGCCATCAGTGAGTCGAACAGGGATCACGAGCAGTACTTC.

This chain connects TRBV2 to TRBJ2-3, with D unclear. CDR1 and CDR2 from the germline V gene are SNHLY and FYNNEI. This CDR3 comprises 12 residues. Trimming removed 8 bases at V and 6 bases at J, with 12 bases between. This CDR3 is CASLKDGDTQYF. CDR3 coding DNA: TGTGCCAGCCTTAAAGACGGGGATACGCAGTATTTT.